The 5 T cell receptor beta chains listed next were all sequenced from one sample in a study of Graves' ophthalmopathy and Graves' hyperthyroidism. RNA transcripts were the source from which TCR beta CDR3 regions were amplified. First-round RT-PCR relied on HTBI primers, and a second-round multiplex PCR came next. TCRdb ran MiXCR on the multiplex PCR reads and lists one entry per CDR3 protein. This sample yields 650,000 to 900,000 distinct CDR3 sequences, of which 40% are seen a single time; 40% to 45% belongs to the top ten. Sequencing was done on a sample of peripheral blood. The receptors stem from an adult man with Graves' ophthalmopathy.

CDR3 region: CASGTSKLRQGTVLTF. For the CDR3, the DNA is TGTGCCAGCGGAACGTCGAAACTTAGACAGGGCACCGTCCTGACTTTC. The rearrangement joins TRBV9 to TRBJ2-6, with 7 nucleotides matching TRBD1. V gave up 7 bases and J gave up 12 bases; unmatched junction bases: 19. The germline gives CDR1 SGDLS, CDR2 YYNGEE. CDR3 length: 16 residues. Variable domain in full (rest from reference TRBV9 and TRBJ2-6): DSGVTQTPKHLITATGQRVTLRCSPRSGDLSVYWYQQSLDQGLQFLIQYYNGEERAKGNILERFSAQQFPDLHSELNLSSLELGDSALYFCASGTSKLRQGTVLTFGAGSRLTVL.

The chain couples TRBV24-1 to TRBJ2-5; TRBD2 agrees at 7 bases. Germline-derived CDR1 and CDR2 are KGHDR and SFDVKD. There are 15 residues in the CDR3. The V gene end was trimmed by 5 bases and the J gene end by 4 bases; junction bases not matched to a gene: 9. CDR3 nucleotide sequence: TGTGCCACCAGTGTTCGGGGGGAGAAGCGAGAGACCCAGTACTTC. Translated, it gives CATSVRGEKRETQYF.

The chain couples TRBV2 to TRBJ1-5, with D perhaps TRBD1 (6 bases). Germline CDR1 reads SNHLY; CDR2 reads FYNNEI. CDR3 length: 17 residues. V was shortened by 5 bases and J by 4 bases, with 21 bases between the two germline ends. Here the CDR3 DNA reads TGTGCCAGCAGTTACGACGGAACAGGGACGCGGAATCAGCCCCAGCATTTT. Encoded protein: CASSYDGTGTRNQPQHF.

CDR3 DNA sequence: TGCAGTGCTAGAGATTCGCGGGAGCCCTTCTCCGAGCAGTACTTC. This encodes CSARDSREPFSEQYF. The chain is built from TRBV20-1 and TRBJ2-7; 7 bases align to TRBD2. Germline trimming cut 0 bases from V and 6 bases from J; bases unmatched to any gene: 11. CDR1 is DFQATT, CDR2 SNEGSKA, per germline (reference sequence). This CDR3 comprises 15 residues.

The rearrangement links TRBV5-1 to TRBJ2-2; D unclear. Germline V lookup: CDR1 SGHRS, CDR2 YFSETQ. Trimming cost V 4 bases and J 5 bases, with 15 bases left between them. The CDR3 covers 15 residues. The CDR3 is CASSNLRAGTGELFF. The CDR3 DNA is TGCGCCAGCAGCAATCTAAGGGCTGGGACCGGGGAGCTGTTTTTT.